This TCR beta chain was retrieved from a study of beta chain features in type 1 diabetes. Researchers reported sorting CD4+ naive, central memory, regulatory and stem cell-like memory cells via CD45RO/CCR7/CD25/CD127/CD95/CD27. Each of the sorted populations had a purity greater than 95%. Study observations and caveats: When cDNA is sequenced, cells with high TCR expression could be over-represented.

The V gene lost 0 bases and the J gene lost 0 bases, with 14 bases spanning the gap. Germline V CDR1 and CDR2: GTSNPN, SVGIG (reference sequence). This CDR3 has 16 amino acids. Reverse transcription of all isolated RNA meant that expressed TCRB transcripts were sequenced. Method: immunoSEQ multiplex PCR; TCRdb's copy keeps in-frame clones and lacks some. The sample holds 620,000 or so clones, about 14% seen once. There are a few counts of this clone. The antigen is undetermined. The chain employs TRBV30 and TRBJ1-2; D ambiguous. This receptor was obtained from a man aged 18 to 29 in good health. The material sequenced was naive CD4+ T cells from blood. Here the CDR3 DNA reads TGTGCCTGGAGTGTCCAATACCTCTACGCTAACTATGGCTACACCTTC. As protein: CAWSVQYLYANYGYTF.